This T cell receptor (beta chain) was captured by sequencing in a study of blood T cell repertoires in COVID-19 (TCRdb year 2020). Context from the whole study: Collaborator samples came from the United States, Italy and Spain and covered acute and convalescent phases of COVID-19. The material from the prospective study consisted of cDNA or gDNA derived from T cells, B-cell-depleted T cells, or PBMCs. Deeply sampled blood TCRbeta repertoires from subjects exposed to, actively infected with, or recovered from COVID-19 were included in the dataset. A freely available public database, intended as a resource for researchers studying the immune response to SARS-CoV-2, is where the repertoires were released. Samples came from the ongoing ImmuneRACE study (first 160 participants) plus 1,254 subjects from 6 global collaborators. The sample metadata nearly always contained a de-identified subject ID, COVID-19 status, age in years and sex. Where available, HLA class I and class II types were taken from metadata supplied by the sample provider and were not determined by assay-based typing.

CDR1 and CDR2 are drawn from the germline V gene: SNHLY, FYNNEI. V loses 6 bases, J loses 0 bases, and the germline ends lie 6 bases apart. The CDR3 holds 13 amino acids from the cysteine to the phenylalanine. Only the CDR3 part of the read is kept: 39 bases, read in frame from the first base. Results and caveats for the whole study, not just this receptor: How much clinical and demographic metadata was included differed by source and by participant, and the metadata was provided uncurated.

Points on this clone: It has no known antigen specificity. No base qualities exist here, and no much larger clone lies one base off it.

In the prospective study, participants were roughly 18 to 100 years old, resided in about two dozen geographic areas of the United States, and were enrolled through a virtual design. In the prospective study, participants were assigned to cohorts based on the clinical history participants reported in a screening survey and a study questionnaire. In the prospective study, whole blood, serum and a nasopharyngeal or oropharyngeal swab were collected from each participant by mobile phlebotomists. Participants in the prospective study had the option to provide additional blood draws and questionnaires over an approximately 2-month period. Blood samples from the prospective study were shipped frozen or at room temperature prior to DNA extraction. TCRbeta CDR3 regions were amplified from genomic DNA by means of the immunoSEQ Assay, a bias-controlled multiplex PCR. The original methods were these. Nucleated cell counts per sample were estimated from amplification of reference gene primers within the assay. To quantify the absolute abundance of each unique TCRbeta CDR3 rearrangement, sequence reads were collapsed and filtered. For each sample, productive Simpson clonality was calculated as the square root of Simpson's diversity index over productive rearrangements. TCRdb limited this immuneACCESS table to in-frame rearrangements with V and J called. A share of clones is missing; checked studies link under half to unresolved V genes, and the rest is unexplained. The DNA was the basis for D and trimming; V, J and clone size are from that table. This sample holds around 240,000 clones; about nine tenths were observed only once. Together, the top ten hold roughly 1.2% of the sample.

Recombination connected TRBV2 to TRBJ1-5, with no confident D gene call. The clonotype comes from a human donor in a cohort exposed to, infected with or recovered from COVID-19 (not recorded which). The donor label of this sample is uncertain. The sample taken for sequencing was PBMCs or T cells enriched from blood (not recorded which). CDR3 region: CASSRYSNQPQHF. The base sequence is TGTGCCAGCAGCCGGTATAGCAATCAGCCCCAGCATTTT.